These 17 T cell receptor beta chains were all obtained from the same sample, sequenced in a study of ipilimumab plus nivolumab after autologous stem cell transplantation. The assay was immunoSEQ multiplex PCR, and TCRdb's table has in-frame clones only and misses some. This sample yields some 25,000 clones, of which about 86% are seen a single time; less than 5.5% belongs to the top ten. The starting material was PBMCs, obtained in a trial of ipilimumab plus nivolumab as post-transplant consolidation. Receptors were obtained from a male donor with diffuse large B-cell lymphoma.

The J gene is TRBJ1-5, the V gene TRBV2; unclear D gene. Germline loops: CDR1 SNHLY, CDR2 FYNNEI. V lost 6 bases to trimming and J lost 2 bases, with 8 bases between them. This CDR3 region has 13 residues. DNA of the CDR3: TGTGCCAGCAGGCAGAACCGCAATCAGCCCCAGCATTTT. This sequence encodes CASRQNRNQPQHF.

The V call is TRBV19, the J call TRBJ2-7; 8 bases match TRBD2. J was trimmed by 2 bases and V by 9 bases; bases with no gene match: 9. The CDR3 is made up of 14 amino acids. Germline V gives CDR1 LNHDA, CDR2 SQIVND (reference sequence). The CDR3 region has the DNA TGTGCCAGCGCCAGCGGGGGAGCCCCCTACGAGCAGTACTTC. Encoded protein: CASASGGAPYEQYF.

The chain uses TRBV10-3 and TRBJ2-7; D call uncertain. Between the trimmed V and J ends, which lost 5 bases and 6 bases, there was a span of 8 bases. From germline, CDR1 is ENHRY and CDR2 SYGVKD. This CDR3 has 11 amino acids. The CDR3 protein is CAISYSGEQYF. The CDR3, as DNA: TGTGCCATCAGTTATAGTGGCGAGCAGTACTTC.

The DNA for the CDR3 is TGCAGCGGCTTGGGAGGGGCCCCAAGCTATGAGCAGTTCTTC. This gives the protein CSGLGGAPSYEQFF. The chain employs TRBV29-1 and TRBJ2-1; 7 positions agree with TRBD2. This CDR3 contains 14 residues. Germline V gene lookup returns CDR1 SQVTM and CDR2 ANQGSEA. The V segment lost 7 bases and the J segment 8 bases; nucleotides outside the gene matches: 14.

This chain links TRBV5-6 with TRBJ2-3, with 9 bases lining up with TRBD1. The V segment lost 3 bases and the J segment 11 bases; nucleotides outside the gene matches: 22. The V gene's germline CDR1 is SGHDT and CDR2 YYEEEE. CDR3 length equals 18 residues. CDR3 in DNA: TGTGCCAGCAGCTCCTTAACCCCCCGGGACAGGGTGGGAGGTATGCAGTATTTT. It translates to CASSSLTPRDRVGGMQYF.

The chain links TRBV11-2 to TRBJ2-2; D unclear. CDR1 SGHAT and CDR2 FQNNGV come from the germline V gene. The CDR3 has 15 amino acids. The V end lost 7 bases, the J end lost 3 bases, and 15 bases lay between the germline ends. Here the CDR3 DNA reads TGTGCCAGCACCGTAGACCTGACGGACACCGGGGAGCTGTTTTTT. Its translation is CASTVDLTDTGELFF. The entire variable domain, with the rest obtained from reference TRBV11-2 and TRBJ2-2, is as follows: EAGVAQSPRYKIIEKRQSVAFWCNPISGHATLYWYQQILGQGPKLLIQFQNNGVVDDSQLPKDRFSAERLKGVDSTLKIQPAKLEDSAVYLCASTVDLTDTGELFFGEGSRLTVL.

The chain links TRBV2 to TRBJ2-7; 10 bases fit TRBD2. The CDR3 covers 14 residues. From germline, CDR1 is SNHLY and CDR2 FYNNEI. V dropped 7 bases and J dropped 4; count of bases not matched to a gene: 7. The CDR3 reads CASNQRGGLYEQYF. In DNA form, the CDR3 reads TGTGCCAGCAACCAGCGGGGGGGCCTTTACGAGCAGTACTTC. Drawing the rest from reference TRBV2 and TRBJ2-7, the complete variable domain is EPEVTQTPSHQVTQMGQEVILRCVPISNHLYFYWYRQILGQKVEFLVSFYNNEISEKSEIFDDQFSVERPDGSNFTLKIRSTKLEDSAMYFCASNQRGGLYEQYFGPGTRLTVT.

A few counts support this clone. The chain is built from TRBV29-1 and TRBJ1-2, with D tentatively TRBD1 (5 bases). Germline V lookup: CDR1 SQVTM, CDR2 ANQGSEA. This CDR3 is 13 amino acids long. V lost 8 bases and J lost 4, with 17 bases in between. Here the CDR3 DNA reads TGCAGCTCCGGCGGGGGGGAGGGCTATGGCTACACCTTC. This translates into CSSGGGEGYGYTF.

The chain has TRBV5-1 and TRBJ2-1, with D possibly being TRBD1 or TRBD2 (5 bases each). This CDR3 region has 16 residues. Trimming pared 5 bases from V and 1 base from J, leaving 16 bases between. CDR1 is SGHRS and CDR2 is YFSETQ in the germline V gene. The CDR3 DNA reads as TGCGCCAGCAGTCATAGAGGGGCGGTATCCTACAATGAGCAGTTCTTC. Amino acids: CASSHRGAVSYNEQFF.

This sequence joins TRBV18 and TRBJ2-5; D possibly corresponds to TRBD2 (5 bases). Trimming shortened V by 0 bases and J by 5 bases, and 13 bases separated the two germline ends. CDR3 size: 15 residues. CDR1 and CDR2 from the germline V gene are KGHSH and LQKENI. For the CDR3, the DNA is TGTGCCAGCTCACCACCCCGGGGATCGAGGGAGACCCAGTACTTC. Protein sequence: CASSPPRGSRETQYF.

The CDR3 protein is CASSTSGGTGTEQYF. In DNA form, the CDR3 reads TGTGCCAGTAGTACTAGCGGGGGGACCGGGACCGAGCAGTACTTC. V gene TRBV19 combines with J gene TRBJ2-7; 11 nucleotides line up with TRBD2. Trimming took 4 bases from V and 6 from J; bases not matched to a gene: 8. The CDR3 spans 15 residues. Germline CDR1 reads LNHDA; CDR2 reads SQIVND (reference sequence).

The rearrangement uses TRBV30 and TRBJ1-1; weak D call: TRBD1 (5 bases). Germline V gene lookup returns CDR1 GTSNPN and CDR2 SVGIG (reference sequence). The CDR3 totals 14 residues. Trimming removed 0 bases from V and 5 bases from J, with 13 bases in between. DNA of the CDR3: TGTGCCTGGAGTGTAGGTGGAGGGACGACTGAAGCTTTCTTT. Protein product: CAWSVGGGTTEAFF.

The V call is TRBV5-1, the J call TRBJ2-5; D unclear. CDR3 size: 14 residues. Trimming stripped 1 base from V and 5 bases from J, with 12 bases between. Germline V gene lookup returns CDR1 SGHRS and CDR2 YFSETQ. CDR3 amino acids: CASSLSRLTETQYF. The CDR3 region has the DNA TGCGCCAGCAGCTTGAGTAGGTTAACCGAGACCCAGTACTTC.

The V call is TRBV6-6, the J call TRBJ2-2; a possible D gene is TRBD1 (5 bases). The CDR3 has 13 amino acids. V was cut by 6 bases and J by 2 bases, with 7 bases left in between. The germline V gene has CDR1 MNHNY and CDR2 SVGAGI (reference sequence). CDR3 loop: CASRTENTGELFF. The CDR3 region has the DNA TGTGCCAGCAGGACAGAAAACACCGGGGAGCTGTTTTTT.

The chain joins TRBV19 to TRBJ2-4; a possible D gene is TRBD2 (5 bases). Trimming stripped 6 bases from V and 2 bases from J, with 11 bases between. Germline-derived CDR1 and CDR2 are LNHDA and SQIVND (reference sequence). The CDR3 is made up of 14 amino acids. The CDR3 loop reads CASRDPGTKNIQYF. CDR3 DNA: TGTGCCAGTAGAGATCCGGGAACCAAAAACATTCAGTACTTC.

The chain joins TRBV7-2 to TRBJ2-5, with 16 bases that match TRBD2. There are 18 residues in the CDR3. V was pared by 4 bases and J by 3 bases, with 8 bases of the junction left unmatched. CDR1 is SGHTA, CDR2 FQGNSA, per germline. Here the CDR3 DNA reads TGTGCCAGCAGCTCGCCGGGACTAGCGGGGGGGGCGGAAGAGACCCAGTACTTC. It encodes CASSSPGLAGGAEETQYF.

The genes are TRBV7-2 and TRBJ2-1; D is unresolved. The CDR3 is made up of 15 amino acids. Germline values: CDR1 SGHTA, CDR2 FQGNSA. Trimming took off 1 base at V and 0 bases at J, with 7 bases between the two ends. The CDR3 region has the DNA TGTGCCAGCAGCTTAGAAGGGTTCTCCTACAATGAGCAGTTCTTC. Protein: CASSLEGFSYNEQFF. Combining the CDR3 with reference TRBV7-2 and TRBJ2-1 gives the whole variable domain GAGVSQSPSNKVTEKGKDVELRCDPISGHTALYWYRQSLGQGLEFLIYFQGNSAPDKSGLPSDRFSAERTGGSVSTLTIQRTQQEDSAVYLCASSLEGFSYNEQFFGPGTRLTVL.